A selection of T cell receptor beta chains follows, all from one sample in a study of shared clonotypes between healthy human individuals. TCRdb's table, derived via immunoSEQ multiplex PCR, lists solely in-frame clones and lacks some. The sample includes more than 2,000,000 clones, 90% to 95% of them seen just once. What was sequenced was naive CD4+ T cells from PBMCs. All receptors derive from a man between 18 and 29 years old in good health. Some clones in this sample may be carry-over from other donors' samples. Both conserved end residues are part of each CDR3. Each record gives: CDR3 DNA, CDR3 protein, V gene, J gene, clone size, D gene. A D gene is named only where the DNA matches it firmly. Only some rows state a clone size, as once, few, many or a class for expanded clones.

TGTGCCAGCAGCTCGGGACAGGGAGTTGGAAACACCATATATTTT	CASSSGQGVGNTIYF	TRBV9	TRBJ1-3	NA	TRBD1
TGTGCCAGCAGCTTAGGGGGCAGTGCCGGGATCAGCACTGAAGCTTTCTTT	CASSLGGSAGISTEAFF	TRBV11-2	TRBJ1-1	NA	NA
TGTGCCAGCGGGGGAGGTTGGCGCACTGAAGCTTTCTTT	CASGGGWRTEAFF	TRBV28	TRBJ1-1	NA	NA
TGCGCCAGCAGCCCAGCTGGCCACTTTCCGGGGCAAATACCCTACGAGCAGTACTTC	CASSPAGHFPGQIPYEQYF	TRBV5-1	TRBJ2-7	NA	NA
TGTGCCAGCAGTCCCAACAGGGTTGGCTACACCTTC	CASSPNRVGYTF	TRBV27	TRBJ1-2	NA	NA
TGTGCCAGCAGTCCTAGACTTACGGGAGGACCCTACGAGCAGTACTTC	CASSPRLTGGPYEQYF	TRBV27	TRBJ2-7	NA	TRBD2
TGTGCCAGCACCCCGCAGGGCGGGAGGGCCGGGGAGACCCAGTACTTC	CASTPQGGRAGETQYF	TRBV5-4	TRBJ2-5	NA	TRBD2
TGCAGCGTTGTCTTCGGGACGGGCAACTACGAGCAGTACTTC	CSVVFGTGNYEQYF	TRBV29-1	TRBJ2-7	NA	NA
TGTGCCAGCAGTGAATTAGACCAGGGGAAGAACACCGGGGAGCTGTTTTTT	CASSELDQGKNTGELFF	TRBV6-1	TRBJ2-2	NA	NA
TGCAGCGTTCGTGGGTCCAGAGATAATGAAAAACTGTTTTTT	CSVRGSRDNEKLFF	TRBV29-1	TRBJ1-4	NA	NA
TGCGCCAGCAGCCAAGAGGGGAATTCACCCCTCCACTTT	CASSQEGNSPLHF	TRBV4-3	TRBJ1-6	once	NA
TGTGCCTGGGCACGGGTTGATACGCAGTATTTT	CAWARVDTQYF	TRBV30	TRBJ2-3	NA	NA
TGCGCCAGCAGCCCAGGGGTGTCAGCAGATACGCAGTATTTT	CASSPGVSADTQYF	TRBV5-1	TRBJ2-3	once	NA
TGTGCCAGCAGCTTCCCCTTGACAGGGATGAACACTGAAGCTTTCTTT	CASSFPLTGMNTEAFF	TRBV11-2	TRBJ1-1	NA	TRBD1
TGTGCCAGCAGCGCGACAGGGTCCGTCCAGCCCCAGCATTTT	CASSATGSVQPQHF	TRBV9	TRBJ1-5	NA	TRBD1
TGTGCCAGCAGCCGGACAGGGGGAACCCAAGAGACCCAGTACTTC	CASSRTGGTQETQYF	TRBV9	TRBJ2-5	NA	TRBD1
TGTGCCAGCAGAGGACGGGGGGCCTACGAGCAGTACTTC	CASRGRGAYEQYF	TRBV6-6	TRBJ2-7	NA	TRBD2
TGTGCCAGCAGTGAAAGAGCAGGGACGGGGAACACTGAAGCTTTCTTT	CASSERAGTGNTEAFF	TRBV6-1	TRBJ1-1	NA	NA
TGTGCCAGCGGGAGACAGGGCTACACTGAAGCTTTCTTT	CASGRQGYTEAFF	TRBV28	TRBJ1-1	NA	TRBD1
TGTGCCTGGAGGGAGCCCTCAGGGCTAGCCAAAAACATTCAGTACTTC	CAWREPSGLAKNIQYF	TRBV30	TRBJ2-4	NA	NA
TGCGCCAGCAGAATAGACGTCGGGATCGGCAATGAGCAGTTCTTC	CASRIDVGIGNEQFF	TRBV5-1	TRBJ2-1	NA	NA
TGCGCCAGCAGCGCGACAGGGGGAAGTGGGACTGAAGCTTTCTTT	CASSATGGSGTEAFF	TRBV5-1	TRBJ1-1	NA	TRBD1
TGTGCCAGCAGCCAGGGGGCAAGCGAGGAAGCTTTCTTT	CASSQGASEEAFF	TRBV7-3	TRBJ1-1	NA	TRBD1
TGTGCCAGCAGCTTCTCAGACGGGGACTATTCACCCCTCCACTTT	CASSFSDGDYSPLHF	TRBV7-9	TRBJ1-6	once	NA
TGTGCCAGCAGCACCGGGACAGGGAGCCGATGGGCTTTC	CASSTGTGSRWAF	TRBV7-9	TRBJ1-2	once	TRBD1
TGCGCCAGCAGCCAAGATACCCAGTTGATGTACTTC	CASSQDTQLMYF	TRBV4-1	TRBJ2-7	NA	NA
TGTGCCAGCAGTCCCGGGACTAGCGGGACCCCTGACAATGAGCAGTTCTTC	CASSPGTSGTPDNEQFF	TRBV28	TRBJ2-1	once	TRBD2
TGTGCCAGCAGTGAATCGGGGGCAGGCGAGCAGTACTTC	CASSESGAGEQYF	TRBV2	TRBJ2-7	NA	NA
TGTGCCAGTAGTATAGAGGAGGATAGCGGGTCACAGTACTTC	CASSIEEDSGSQYF	TRBV19	TRBJ2-7	NA	TRBD2
TGTGCCTGGATGACAGGGAACACTGAAGCTTTCTTT	CAWMTGNTEAFF	TRBV30	TRBJ1-1	once	NA
TGCGCCAGCAGTCCCTGGGGGCTAGCGGCATACAATGAGCAGTTCTTC	CASSPWGLAAYNEQFF	TRBV10-2	TRBJ2-1	NA	NA
TGTGCCAGCAGTTTAATGAACACCGGGGAGCTGTTTTTT	CASSLMNTGELFF	TRBV28	TRBJ2-2	NA	NA